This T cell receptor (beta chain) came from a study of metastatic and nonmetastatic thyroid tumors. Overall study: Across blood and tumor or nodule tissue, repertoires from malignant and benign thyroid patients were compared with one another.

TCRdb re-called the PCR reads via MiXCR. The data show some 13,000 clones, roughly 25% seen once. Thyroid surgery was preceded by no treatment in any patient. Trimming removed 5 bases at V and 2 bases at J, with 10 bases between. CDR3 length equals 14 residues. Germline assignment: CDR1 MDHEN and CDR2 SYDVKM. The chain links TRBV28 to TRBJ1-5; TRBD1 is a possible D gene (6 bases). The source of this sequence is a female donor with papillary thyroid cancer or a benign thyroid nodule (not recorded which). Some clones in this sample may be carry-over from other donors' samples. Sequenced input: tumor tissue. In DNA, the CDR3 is TGTGCCAGCAGTGCTTACAGGGGCAATCAGCCCCAGCATTTT. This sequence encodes CASSAYRGNQPQHF.